Reported below is one T cell receptor beta chain. The germline V gene encodes CDR1 MNHEY and CDR2 SVGAGI. CDR3 size: 12 residues. Deletions cut 1 base from V and 7 bases from J, with 5 bases between. This sample was included in a study of blood T cell repertoires in COVID-19. Study at large: In each case, the material was cDNA or gDNA derived from T cells, B-cell-depleted T cells, or PBMCs.

Each recovered donor of Cohort 3 presented with two negative PCRs, clearance, or symptom resolution. Repertoires were generated with immunoSEQ multiplex PCR, while TCRdb's copy carries only in-frame clones and drops some. This sample has around 160,000 clones, with approximately 80% found just once. Sequencing was performed on PBMCs or T cells enriched from blood (not recorded which). This clonotype was obtained from a woman aged 55-70 years who had recovered from COVID-19. This rearrangement joins TRBV6-5 to TRBJ1-5, with no clear D. CDR3 coding DNA: TGTGCCAGCAGTTACTTCGAGCAGCCCCAGCATTTT. Amino acids: CASSYFEQPQHF.